This is a list of T cell receptor beta chains from one sample in a study of neoadjuvant anti-PD-1 for oral cavity cancer. The table came from immunoSEQ multiplex PCR; TCRdb's copy has only in-frame clones and leaves some out. The sample shows around 35,000 clones, around 40% of them seen only once. Sequences were derived from tumor tissue, sampled after nivolumab (anti-PD-1) treatment. The receptors shown here come from a person aged 40 to 85 with oral cavity squamous cell carcinoma. The CDR3 runs from the conserved cysteine through the conserved F or W. A D gene is named only where the DNA matches it firmly. Part of the rows lack a size; the others show once, few, many or a class for expanded clones.

d_gene: -
abundance: -
j_gene: TRBJ2-4
v_gene: TRBV10-3
CDR3aa: CAISGSWDSIQYF
CDR3nt: TGTGCCATCAGTGGATCTTGGGACTCCATTCAGTACTTC

d_gene: -
abundance: many
j_gene: TRBJ1-2
v_gene: TRBV15
CDR3aa: CATSRDSAFYGYTF
CDR3nt: TGTGCCACCAGCAGAGATTCCGCATTCTATGGCTACACCTTC

d_gene: -
abundance: -
j_gene: TRBJ2-7
v_gene: TRBV13
CDR3aa: CASSNTGWAAEDYEQYF
CDR3nt: TGTGCCAGCAGCAACACTGGTTGGGCGGCGGAAGACTACGAGCAGTACTTC

d_gene: -
abundance: -
j_gene: TRBJ1-4
v_gene: TRBV4-2
CDR3aa: CASSQERRTVGNEKLFF
CDR3nt: TGTGCCAGCAGCCAAGAGAGACGCACAGTAGGTAATGAAAAACTGTTTTTT

d_gene: TRBD2
abundance: -
j_gene: TRBJ2-1
v_gene: TRBV11-2
CDR3aa: CASSLGSSGSIGGQFF
CDR3nt: TGTGCCAGCAGCTTAGGATCTAGCGGGAGTATAGGAGGGCAGTTCTTC

d_gene: -
abundance: -
j_gene: TRBJ2-5
v_gene: TRBV5-4
CDR3aa: CASSQGHGIQETQYF
CDR3nt: TGCGCCAGCAGCCAGGGACATGGGATCCAGGAGACCCAGTACTTC

d_gene: -
abundance: -
j_gene: TRBJ1-1
v_gene: TRBV18
CDR3aa: CASSPPSGMTEAFF
CDR3nt: TGTGCCAGCTCACCACCATCGGGGATGACTGAAGCTTTCTTT

d_gene: -
abundance: few
j_gene: TRBJ1-1
v_gene: TRBV5-8
CDR3aa: CASSLGRVFGMPAFF
CDR3nt: TGTGCCAGCAGCTTGGGCCGGGTGTTCGGGATGCCAGCTTTCTTT

d_gene: -
abundance: once
j_gene: TRBJ2-7
v_gene: TRBV19
CDR3aa: CARVRVGYISYEQYF
CDR3nt: TGTGCCAGAGTTAGGGTAGGGTACATTTCCTACGAGCAGTACTTC

d_gene: -
abundance: -
j_gene: TRBJ2-7
v_gene: TRBV18
CDR3aa: CASSPGRPSYEQYF
CDR3nt: TGTGCCAGCTCACCGGGCAGACCGTCCTACGAGCAGTACTTC